Listed below are T cell receptor beta chains from one sample, sequenced in a study of response to subunit inactivated influenza vaccine. TCRdb fed the RT-PCR reads into MiXCR, producing one record per CDR3 protein. The profile shows roughly 650,000 distinct CDR3 sequences, 11% to 15% of them singletons. The source was PBMCs from blood, collected around two weeks before vaccination. All receptors come from a man aged 50 or older who received an inactivated influenza vaccine. Both conserved end residues are part of each CDR3. The order of the fields is clone size, D gene, J gene, V gene, CDR3 DNA, CDR3 protein. The D gene is left open where the match is weak. Rows give clone size only sometimes, using once, few, many, or a class for an expanded clone.

. | . | TRBJ2-3 | TRBV7-2 | TGTGCCAGCAGCTTAGGGGGGACCGGAACAGATACGCAGTATTTT | CASSLGGTGTDTQYF
. | TRBD2 | TRBJ2-1 | TRBV27 | TGTGCCAGCAGTAACGGGGGGAGCTACAATGAGCAGTTCTTC | CASSNGGSYNEQFF
. | TRBD2 | TRBJ2-2 | TRBV5-4 | TGTGCCAGCAGCTCCGGGGGGGAAAACACCGGGGAGCTGTTTTTT | CASSSGGENTGELFF
. | . | TRBJ2-3 | TRBV15 | TGTGCCACCAGCAGTATGTTTGGCAGTCTCACAGATACGCAGTATTTT | CATSSMFGSLTDTQYF
few | . | TRBJ2-7 | TRBV11-2 | TGTGCCAGCAGCTTAGACAGGGGTCGCTACTATTCCTACGAGCAGTACTTC | CASSLDRGRYYSYEQYF
few | . | TRBJ1-1 | TRBV20-1 | TGCAGTGCTAGTTCGGGGACCCTTAACACTGAAGCTTTCTTT | CSASSGTLNTEAFF
many | . | TRBJ2-3 | TRBV7-9 | TGTGCCAGCAGCCTAAAGTCAACAGATACGCAGTATTTT | CASSLKSTDTQYF
few | TRBD1 | TRBJ1-2 | TRBV5-5 | TGTGCCAGCAGCTTGATTGACAGGGGGCTGGGCGGCTACACCTTC | CASSLIDRGLGGYTF
. | TRBD1 | TRBJ2-2 | TRBV2 | TGTGCCAGCAGTGGGACAGGGTTGCTGTTTTTT | CASSGTGLLFF
few | TRBD1 | TRBJ2-5 | TRBV12-3/TRBV12-4 | TGTGCCAGCAGTTTAGGGACAGGGTCATCCCAAGAGACCCAGTACTTC | CASSLGTGSSQETQYF
. | TRBD2 | TRBJ2-1 | TRBV18 | TGTGCCAGCTCACCGCCCGGGAGGAGCGATGAGCAGTTCTTC | CASSPPGRSDEQFF
. | . | TRBJ2-2 | TRBV10-2 | TGCGCCAGCCCGTTGGACACCGGGGAGCTGTTTTTT | CASPLDTGELFF
few | . | TRBJ1-6 | TRBV3-1 | TGTGCCAGCAGCCAAGATCAGTCCTATAATTCACCCCTCCACTTT | CASSQDQSYNSPLHF
few | . | TRBJ2-7 | TRBV12-3/TRBV12-4 | TGTGCCAGCAGTGACACCACTAGGAGCTACGAGCAGTACTTC | CASSDTTRSYEQYF
many | . | TRBJ2-2 | TRBV20-1 | TGCAGTGCTAGTCACTTCACCGGGGAGCTGTTTTTT | CSASHFTGELFF
. | . | TRBJ2-2 | TRBV30 | TGTGCCTGGGAGCTCCGCGGGAACACCGGGGAGCTGTTTTTT | CAWELRGNTGELFF
. | TRBD2 | TRBJ2-1 | TRBV10-3 | TGTGCCATCAGAGAGACTAGCGGGGGAGGAGCGGGTGAGCAGTTCTTC | CAIRETSGGGAGEQFF
. | TRBD2 | TRBJ2-1 | TRBV7-2 | TGTGCCAGCAGCTTAACTAGCGGGAGGGTCTACAATGAGCAGTTCTTC | CASSLTSGRVYNEQFF
few | . | TRBJ2-5 | TRBV20-1 | TGCAGTGCTAGTGGCCTCGGGGGTCAGGAAGAGACCCAGTACTTC | CSASGLGGQEETQYF
. | . | TRBJ2-3 | TRBV4-3 | TGCGCCAGCAGCCAAGACTGGACAGATACGCAGTATTTT | CASSQDWTDTQYF
. | TRBD2 | TRBJ2-1 | TRBV13 | TGTGCCAGCAGCTCAGTCGAGGCGGGACTAGCGGGAGAAGGTGGCTACAATGAGCAGTTCTTC | CASSSVEAGLAGEGGYNEQFF
. | TRBD1 | TRBJ2-7 | TRBV10-3 | TGTGCCATCAAAAGACAGGGGAACTACGAGCAGTACTTC | CAIKRQGNYEQYF
once | . | TRBJ2-1 | TRBV19 | TGTGCCAGTAGTAAGCGGATCGGTTCCTACAATGAGCAGTTCTTC | CASSKRIGSYNEQFF
many | TRBD1 | TRBJ2-4 | TRBV28 | TGTGCCAGCGAGACAGGGGCGAAAAACATTCAGTACTTC | CASETGAKNIQYF
few | TRBD1 | TRBJ2-7 | TRBV5-5 | TGTGCCAGCAGCTTGCACCCCGGGACAGGGAGACCCGAGCAGTACTTC | CASSLHPGTGRPEQYF
. | . | TRBJ2-1 | TRBV6-1 | TGTGCCAGCAGTGTCCGGGGGCAGGATGAGCAGTTCTTC | CASSVRGQDEQFF
few | TRBD1 | TRBJ2-2 | TRBV12-3/TRBV12-4 | TGTGCCAGCAGAACAGGGGCTAGTGGCACCGGGGAGCTGTTTTTT | CASRTGASGTGELFF
many | . | TRBJ1-1 | TRBV3-1 | TGTGCCAGCAGCCAAGGTCTAGGGAAAGGGATACCTGAAGCTTTCTTT | CASSQGLGKGIPEAFF
many | . | TRBJ1-2 | TRBV15 | TGTGCCACAAGACAGGACATAGGATCTAACTATGGCTACACCTTC | CATRQDIGSNYGYTF
few | TRBD1 | TRBJ2-5 | TRBV7-7 | TGTGCTAGCAGCCCGGACAGGGGAGGAGGGAAGACCCAGTACTTC | CASSPDRGGGKTQYF
few | TRBD1 | TRBJ2-4 | TRBV7-9 | TGTGCCAGCAGCCCCCCGGACAGGGGGGACAAAAACATTCAGTACTTC | CASSPPDRGDKNIQYF